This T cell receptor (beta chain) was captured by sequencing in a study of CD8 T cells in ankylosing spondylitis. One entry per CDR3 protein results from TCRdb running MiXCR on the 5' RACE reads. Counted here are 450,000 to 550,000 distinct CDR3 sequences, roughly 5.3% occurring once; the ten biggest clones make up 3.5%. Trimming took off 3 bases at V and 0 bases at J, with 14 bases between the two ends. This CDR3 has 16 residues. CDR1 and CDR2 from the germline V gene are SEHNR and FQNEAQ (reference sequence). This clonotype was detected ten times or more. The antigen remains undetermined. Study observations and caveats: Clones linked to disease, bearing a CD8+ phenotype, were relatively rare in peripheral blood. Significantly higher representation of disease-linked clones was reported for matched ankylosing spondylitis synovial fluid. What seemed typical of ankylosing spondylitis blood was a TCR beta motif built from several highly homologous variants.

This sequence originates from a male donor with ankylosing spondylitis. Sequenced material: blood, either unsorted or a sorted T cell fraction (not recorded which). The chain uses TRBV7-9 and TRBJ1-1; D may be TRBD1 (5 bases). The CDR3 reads CASSLGVGRMNTEAFF. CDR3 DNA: TGTGCCAGCAGCTTGGGTGTGGGACGGATGAACACTGAAGCTTTCTTT.